Shown below are 17 T cell receptor beta chains from a single sample sequenced in a study of T cell changes during pregnancy in multiple sclerosis. The method was immunoSEQ multiplex PCR; TCRdb's version includes in-frame clones alone and lacks a portion of them. The data contain more than 40,000 clones, 89% of them singletons. Sequencing used CD4+ T cells from peripheral blood mononuclear cells, obtained in the first trimester of pregnancy. The receptors were sampled from a female donor with multiple sclerosis, enrolled in a pregnancy study.

This CDR3 reads CASSLSVGTEAFF. The CDR3 DNA follows: TGTGCCAGCAGTTTATCGGTCGGCACTGAAGCTTTCTTT. The chain recombines TRBV27 with TRBJ1-1; D gene unclear. The CDR3 runs 13 residues. CDR1 is MNHEY and CDR2 is SMNVEV in the germline V gene (reference sequence). Trimming stripped 0 bases from V and 4 bases from J, with 6 bases between.

The rearrangement uses TRBV6-5 and TRBJ2-1, with 12 bases lining up with TRBD2. The CDR3 has 16 amino acids. CDR1 is MNHEY and CDR2 is SVGAGI in the germline V gene. After removal of 4 bases from V and 8 bases from J, the junction contained 9 bases not matched to a gene. CDR3 residues: CASSSPRLAGVYEQFF. In DNA, the CDR3 is TGTGCCAGCAGTTCCCCCAGACTAGCGGGAGTCTATGAGCAGTTCTTC.

This chain links TRBV6-5 with TRBJ2-2; 8 bases align to TRBD2. With V trimmed by 2 bases and J by 1 base, 3 bases remained unmatched. The CDR3 contains 16 residues. CDR1 and CDR2 (germline): MNHEY, SVGAGI. In nucleotides, the CDR3 is TGTGCCAGCAGTTACGCTAGCGGGTGGAACACCGGGGAGCTGTTTTTT. Translating it yields CASSYASGWNTGELFF.

The V gene is TRBV7-2, the J gene TRBJ1-3, with TRBD1 matching 7 bases. The length of the CDR3 is 16 residues. Unmatched junction bases numbered 7, after V lost 4 bases and J lost 1 base. The germline CDR1 and CDR2 sequences are SGHTA and FQGNSA. The CDR3 region is CASSSRTGLSGNTIYF. The CDR3 DNA reads TGTGCCAGCAGCTCAAGGACAGGCCTTTCTGGAAACACCATATATTTT.

The V call is TRBV4-1, the J call TRBJ1-3; TRBD1 matches 8 bases. The CDR3 covers 17 residues. CDR1 MGHRA and CDR2 YSYEKL come from the germline V gene. The J segment lost 0 bases and the V segment lost 3 bases, leaving 7 bases of the junction unmatched. The CDR3 DNA reads TGCGCCAGCAGCCACCTGACAGGGGCCTTCTCTGGAAACACCATATATTTT. Its translation: CASSHLTGAFSGNTIYF.

This chain links TRBV19 with TRBJ2-3; 7 bases fit TRBD1. Germline V gene lookup returns CDR1 LNHDA and CDR2 SQIVND (reference sequence). The V and J ends lost 5 bases and 6 bases, in that order; junction bases with no gene match: 11. The CDR3 is 15 residues long. CDR3 DNA sequence: TGTGCCAGTAGTCAAGCTCAGGGGGTGTCGGATACGCAGTATTTT. Its protein is CASSQAQGVSDTQYF. Looking up the rest from reference TRBV19 and TRBJ2-3 gives the full variable domain: DGGITQSPKYLFRKEGQNVTLSCEQNLNHDAMYWYRQDPGQGLRLIYYSQIVNDFQKGDIAEGYSVSREKKESFPLTVTSAQKNPTAFYLCASSQAQGVSDTQYFGPGTRLTVL.

The DNA for the CDR3 is TGTGCCAGCACCCGAGGGCAGGTGGCAAATCTTAGGAACACCGGGGAGCTGTTTTTT. This sequence encodes CASTRGQVANLRNTGELFF. The chain is built from TRBV7-9 and TRBJ2-2, with D possibly matching TRBD2 (5 bases). The CDR3 is 19 residues long. The V and J ends lost 7 bases and 1 base respectively, with 25 bases between them. The germline CDR1 and CDR2 sequences are SEHNR and FQNEAQ (reference sequence).

The chain couples TRBV30 to TRBJ2-7, with a weak D call TRBD2 (5 bases). The CDR3 covers 14 residues. Germline V gives CDR1 GTSNPN, CDR2 SVGIG (reference sequence). Trimming took 0 bases from V and 0 from J, leaving 9 bases between them. CDR3 protein: CAWSVQAASYEQYF. In nucleotides, the CDR3 is TGTGCCTGGAGTGTTCAAGCGGCCTCCTACGAGCAGTACTTC.

The V call is TRBV5-1, the J call TRBJ2-2; TRBD1 is a possible D gene (6 bases). Trimming shortened V by 3 bases and J by 2 bases, and 11 bases separated the two germline ends. This CDR3 region has 15 residues. The germline V gene encodes CDR1 SGHRS and CDR2 YFSETQ. The CDR3 is CASSSIQGNTGELFF. For the CDR3, the DNA is TGCGCCAGCAGCTCGATACAGGGTAACACCGGGGAGCTGTTTTTT.

The chain employs TRBV6-4 and TRBJ2-2; 7 bases match TRBD2. Germline CDR1 reads MRHNA; CDR2 reads SNTAGT. The V and J ends lost 8 bases and 5 bases, in that order; junction bases with no gene match: 8. This CDR3 is built from 14 residues. CDR3 sequence: CASSPGRGTGELFF. CDR3 coding DNA: TGTGCCAGCTCGCCCGGGCGGGGGACCGGGGAGCTGTTTTTT.

V usage is TRBV9 and J usage is TRBJ2-2; 10 bases are a match to TRBD2. The CDR3 runs to 19 residues. Per the germline V gene, CDR1 is SGDLS and CDR2 is YYNGEE. Trimming removed 3 bases from V and 3 bases from J; junction bases left unmatched: 14. The CDR3 DNA sequence: TGTGCCAGCAGCGCCGAGCGTCCCGGACTAGCGGAATACACCGGGGAGCTGTTTTTT. Its translation is CASSAERPGLAEYTGELFF.

The sample holds a few counts of this clone. The chain has TRBV9 and TRBJ1-1; D perhaps matches TRBD1 (6 bases). CDR3 size: 16 residues. Germline assignment: CDR1 SGDLS and CDR2 YYNGEE. With 4 bases removed from V and 4 bases from J, the gap between germline ends came to 20 bases. This CDR3 reads CASSSPLGGGRTEAFF. CDR3 DNA: TGTGCCAGCAGCTCCCCACTGGGAGGGGGGCGCACTGAAGCTTTCTTT. The full variable domain, completed using reference TRBV9 and TRBJ1-1, is DSGVTQTPKHLITATGQRVTLRCSPRSGDLSVYWYQQSLDQGLQFLIQYYNGEERAKGNILERFSAQQFPDLHSELNLSSLELGDSALYFCASSSPLGGGRTEAFFGQGTRLTVV.

The chain has TRBV6-5 and TRBJ2-2, with D unclear. This CDR3 comprises 12 residues. CDR1 is MNHEY, CDR2 SVGAGI, per germline. Trimming shortened V by 8 bases and J by 4 bases, and 8 bases separated the two germline ends. CDR3: CASRLGTGELFF. The DNA of the CDR3 is TGTGCCAGCCGACTGGGCACCGGGGAGCTGTTTTTT.

This clone has only a few counts. Here the CDR3 reads CASSIDRFGEQYF. Written as DNA, the CDR3 is TGTGCCAGTAGTATCGACAGGTTCGGGGAGCAGTACTTC. The V call is TRBV19, the J call TRBJ2-7, with D possibly being TRBD1 (6 bases). The CDR3 is made up of 13 amino acids. V shed 3 bases and J shed 7 bases, with 13 bases lying between them. Germline CDR1 LNHDA, CDR2 SQIVND (reference sequence).

The V and J genes are TRBV25-1 and TRBJ2-5, with 10 positions matching TRBD1. From germline, CDR1 is MGHDK and CDR2 SYGVNS. The ends lost 6 bases at V and 7 bases at J; junction bases unmatched: 17. The length of the CDR3 is 17 residues. The DNA for the CDR3 is TGTGCCAGCAGCGCCACACCCCTGGGACAGGGGAGGGGGACCCAGTACTTC. Residues: CASSATPLGQGRGTQYF. The full variable domain, with the rest looked up from reference TRBV25-1 and TRBJ2-5, is EADIYQTPRYLVIGTGKKITLECSQTMGHDKMYWYQQDPGMELHLIHYSYGVNSTEKGDLSSESTVSRIRTEHFPLTLESARPSHTSQYLCASSATPLGQGRGTQYFGPGTRLLVL.

The J gene is TRBJ1-2, the V gene TRBV6-4; D not certain. The CDR3 runs to 13 residues. V was trimmed by 5 bases and J by 1 base, leaving 8 bases between them. Looked up from germline, CDR1 is MRHNA and CDR2 is SNTAGT. CDR3 sequence: CASSRWSNYGYTF. In nucleotides, the CDR3 is TGTGCCAGCAGTCGGTGGAGTAACTATGGCTACACCTTC.

The V gene is TRBV10-3, the J gene TRBJ1-2; 8 positions agree with TRBD1. CDR1 and CDR2 (germline): ENHRY, SYGVKD. V lost 6 bases to trimming and J lost 6 bases; unmatched junction nucleotides: 6. The CDR3 sequence is 13 residues long. This CDR3 reads CAISSDRGDGYTF. CDR3 DNA: TGTGCCATCAGCTCTGACAGGGGAGATGGCTACACCTTC.